The rows below give T cell receptor beta chains drawn from one sample of a study of blood T cell repertoires in COVID-19. Clones were sequenced by immunoSEQ multiplex PCR, and TCRdb holds only the in-frame ones, with some missing. The table shows approximately 180,000 clones, with about 75% occurring only once. What was sequenced was peripheral blood. The receptors originated from a woman in her seventies with acute or convalescent COVID-19. The CDR3 runs from the conserved cysteine through the conserved F or W. D genes are given only for firm matches. Where a row states a size, it is once, few, many or the class of an expanded clone; other rows omit it.

DNA	CDR3	size	V	J	D
TGTGCCAGCAGCTTGGACACAAATTCACCCCTCCACTTT	CASSLDTNSPLHF	NA	TRBV5-4	TRBJ1-6	NA
TGCGCCAGCAGCTTGAGCCAGGCCTTCACTAACTATGGCTACACCTTC	CASSLSQAFTNYGYTF	once	TRBV5-1	TRBJ1-2	NA
TGTGCCAGCAGACGTCTATCTACGGGATACGAGCAGTACTTC	CASRRLSTGYEQYF	NA	TRBV11-2	TRBJ2-7	NA
TGTGCCAGCAGTGAGGGAATCAGGACAGACACAGATACGCAGTATTTT	CASSEGIRTDTDTQYF	NA	TRBV2	TRBJ2-3	NA
TGTGCCAGCAGTCGGGGGACTGGCTACACCTTC	CASSRGTGYTF	NA	TRBV28	TRBJ1-2	NA
TGTGCCAGCAGCGCGAATACAGGGGTGGGAGAGACCCAGTACTTC	CASSANTGVGETQYF	once	TRBV9	TRBJ2-5	TRBD1
TGTGCCTGGGATCAGGGGATCCAAGAGACCCAGTACTTC	CAWDQGIQETQYF	NA	TRBV30	TRBJ2-5	NA
TGTGCCTGGACCTCTAGTTTTAGCGGGAGCACAGATACGCAGTATTTT	CAWTSSFSGSTDTQYF	once	TRBV30	TRBJ2-3	TRBD2
TGTGCCAGCAGCCCACTGGACAGGGGCTGGACAGATACGCAGTATTTT	CASSPLDRGWTDTQYF	few	TRBV5-8	TRBJ2-3	TRBD1
TGTGCCACCAGTGATGGGGCCAGTGGGACCCAGTACTTC	CATSDGASGTQYF	NA	TRBV24-1	TRBJ2-5	NA
TGCGCCAGCAGCGACAGAAACTATGGCTACACCTTC	CASSDRNYGYTF	NA	TRBV10-1	TRBJ1-2	NA
TGTGCCAGCGGGCAGCCCAACACTGAAGCTTTCTTT	CASGQPNTEAFF	NA	TRBV6-5	TRBJ1-1	NA
TGTGCCAGCAGTGAAGAGGGGTCCAATCAGCCCCAGCATTTT	CASSEEGSNQPQHF	NA	TRBV2	TRBJ1-5	NA
TGTGCCAGTAGTATAAGGACAGGTCAAGAGACCCAGTACTTC	CASSIRTGQETQYF	once	TRBV19	TRBJ2-5	TRBD1